The 10 T cell receptor beta chains below come from one sample, sequenced in a study of blood T cell repertoires in COVID-19. The method was immunoSEQ multiplex PCR; TCRdb's version includes in-frame clones alone and lacks a portion of them. The sample includes about 150,000 clones, 75% to 90% of them seen just once. The sequenced material came from PBMCs or T cells enriched from blood (not recorded which). The receptors here all came from a woman between 40 and 50 years old who had been exposed to COVID-19.

The V gene is TRBV7-9, the J gene TRBJ2-6, with TRBD1 identical over 9 bases. The CDR3 extends over 16 amino acids. CDR1 is SEHNR and CDR2 is FQNEAQ in the germline V gene (reference sequence). The trim removed 5 bases at V and 4 bases at J, leaving 6 bases unmatched. The CDR3 nucleotides read TGTGCCAGCAGCCCACAGGGGGCGAAGGGGGCCAACGTCCTGACTTTC. The encoded protein is CASSPQGAKGANVLTF.

The chain recombines TRBV28 with TRBJ1-3, with a tentative D call TRBD1 (5 bases). V was trimmed by 6 bases and J by 3 bases, leaving 12 bases between them. CDR1 and CDR2 from the germline V gene are MDHEN and SYDVKM. The CDR3 consists of 14 residues. CDR3 DNA sequence: TGTGCCAGCAGGATCCTAGGGGATGGAAACACCATATATTTT. It translates to CASRILGDGNTIYF.

V is TRBV5-4 and J is TRBJ1-1; 7 bases match TRBD1. Germline loops: CDR1 SGHNT, CDR2 YYREEE (reference sequence). J lost 5 bases, V lost 5 bases, and 15 bases had no gene match. CDR3 length: 16 residues. The CDR3 is CASSSPLDRRGTEAFF. In nucleotides, the CDR3 is TGTGCCAGCAGTTCTCCTCTGGACAGGAGGGGGACTGAAGCTTTCTTT.

The CDR3 protein is CASSFSGGVPGNTIYF. The CDR3 bases are TGTGCCAGCAGTTTCTCAGGGGGCGTCCCGGGAAACACCATATATTTT. V and J are TRBV28 and TRBJ1-3; 8 bases agree with TRBD1. The CDR3 is 16 residues long. V lost 3 bases and J lost 4; bases outside the gene matches: 8. Germline CDR1 is MDHEN and CDR2 is SYDVKM.

This clone came up once. The V call is TRBV2, the J call TRBJ1-4; 10 bases are a match to TRBD1. With 4 bases clipped from V and 4 bases from J, the junction kept 0 bases outside the gene matches. Germline V gives CDR1 SNHLY, CDR2 FYNNEI. The CDR3 runs 14 residues. The CDR3 loop is CASSGDRGNEKLFF. DNA for the CDR3: TGTGCCAGCAGTGGGGACAGGGGTAATGAAAAACTGTTTTTT.

The chain joins TRBV2 to TRBJ2-7; D gene ambiguous. The germline V gene has CDR1 SNHLY and CDR2 FYNNEI. V shed 2 bases and J shed 2 bases, with 10 bases lying between them. The CDR3 length is 14 residues. The DNA for the CDR3 is TGTGCCAGCAGTGAATTTCTGGAGACCTACGAGCAGTACTTC. Residues: CASSEFLETYEQYF.

This sequence joins TRBV10-3 and TRBJ2-7, with 7 bases lining up with TRBD2. Per germline, CDR1 ENHRY and CDR2 SYGVKD. The CDR3 contains 14 residues. J lost 2 bases, V lost 4 bases, and 5 bases had no gene match. For the CDR3, the DNA is TGTGCCATCAGTGGTGCTAGCGGTACCTACGAGCAGTACTTC. This sequence encodes CAISGASGTYEQYF.

The chain couples TRBV4-2 to TRBJ1-6, with D possibly being TRBD1 (6 bases). This CDR3 has 16 residues. Trimming left V 0 bases short and J 7 bases short, with 13 bases between. Germline-derived CDR1 and CDR2 are LGHNA and YNFKEQ. The CDR3 nucleotides read TGTGCCAGCAGCCAAGATCTCATACAGGGAAATTCACCCCTCCACTTT. The encoded protein is CASSQDLIQGNSPLHF.

This chain uses TRBV5-1 with TRBJ2-1; D is possibly TRBD1 (7 bases). This CDR3 is 16 amino acids long. Looked up from germline, CDR1 is SGHRS and CDR2 is YFSETQ. V was clipped by 5 bases and J by 1 base, with 16 bases between them. CDR3 DNA: TGCGCCAGCAGACCCCAGGGGGGTGTTTCCTACAATGAGCAGTTCTTC. This codes for CASRPQGGVSYNEQFF.

V gene TRBV29-1 combines with J gene TRBJ1-2, with 11 bases matching TRBD1. Germline assignment: CDR1 SQVTM and CDR2 ANQGSEA. The CDR3 has 13 amino acids. Losses at the gene ends were 6 bases for V and 8 bases for J; bases not matched to a gene: 8. For the CDR3, the DNA is TGCAGCGTGGCTCGGGACAGGGGGTTAGGCTACACCTTC. Amino acid sequence: CSVARDRGLGYTF.